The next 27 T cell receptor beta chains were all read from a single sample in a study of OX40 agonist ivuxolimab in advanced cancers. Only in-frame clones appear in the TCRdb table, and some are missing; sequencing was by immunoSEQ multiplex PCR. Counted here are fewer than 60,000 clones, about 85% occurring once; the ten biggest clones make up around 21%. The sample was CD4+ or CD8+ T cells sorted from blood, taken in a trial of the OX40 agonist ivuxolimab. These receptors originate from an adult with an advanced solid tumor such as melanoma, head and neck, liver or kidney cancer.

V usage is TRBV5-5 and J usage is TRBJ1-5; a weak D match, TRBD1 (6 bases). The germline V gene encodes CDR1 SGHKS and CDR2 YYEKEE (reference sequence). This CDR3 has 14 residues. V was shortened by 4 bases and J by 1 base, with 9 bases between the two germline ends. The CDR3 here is CASSEGQSNQPQHF. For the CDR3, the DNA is TGTGCCAGCAGCGAAGGACAGAGCAATCAGCCCCAGCATTTT.

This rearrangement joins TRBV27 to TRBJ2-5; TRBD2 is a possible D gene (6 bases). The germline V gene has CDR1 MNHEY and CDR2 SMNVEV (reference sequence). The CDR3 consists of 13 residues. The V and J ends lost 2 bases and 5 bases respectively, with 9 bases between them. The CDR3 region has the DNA TGTGCCAGCAGTTTAGGAGGGTTGGAGACCCAGTACTTC. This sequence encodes CASSLGGLETQYF.

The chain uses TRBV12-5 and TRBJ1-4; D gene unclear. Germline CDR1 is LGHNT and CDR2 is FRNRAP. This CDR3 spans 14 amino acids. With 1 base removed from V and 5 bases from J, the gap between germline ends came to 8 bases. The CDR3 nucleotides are TGTGCTAGTGGTTTGGAAAGTACGAATGAAAAACTGTTTTTT. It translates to CASGLESTNEKLFF. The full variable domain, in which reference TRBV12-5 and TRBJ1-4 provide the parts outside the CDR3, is DARVTQTPRHKVTEMGQEVTMRCQPILGHNTVFWYRQTMMQGLELLAYFRNRAPLDDSGMPKDRFSAEMPDATLATLKIQPSEPRDSAVYFCASGLESTNEKLFFGSGTQLSVL.

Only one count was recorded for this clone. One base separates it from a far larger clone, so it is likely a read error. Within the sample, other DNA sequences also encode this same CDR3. The CDR3 DNA reads as TGTGCCAGCAGTTTAAACGGAGGTGGCACAGATACGCAGTATTTT. It yields the protein CASSLNGGGTDTQYF. The chain has TRBV28 and TRBJ2-3; perhaps TRBD2 as D (5 bases). V lost 2 bases and J 1 base, leaving 10 bases between the germline ends. Germline V gene lookup returns CDR1 MDHEN and CDR2 SYDVKM. The CDR3 has 15 residues.

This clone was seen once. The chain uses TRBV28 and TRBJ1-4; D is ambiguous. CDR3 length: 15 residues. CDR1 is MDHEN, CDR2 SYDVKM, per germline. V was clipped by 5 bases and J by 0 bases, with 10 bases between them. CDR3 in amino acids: CASSTIGTTNEKLFF. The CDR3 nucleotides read TGTGCCAGCAGTACCATAGGGACAACTAATGAAAAACTGTTTTTT.

CDR3 in amino acids: CASSIEGEQYF. The CDR3 DNA sequence: TGTGCCAGCAGTATCGAGGGCGAGCAGTACTTC. The chain links TRBV28 to TRBJ2-7, with D perhaps matching TRBD2 (5 bases). With 5 bases removed from V and 6 bases from J, the gap between germline ends came to 8 bases. Germline-derived CDR1 and CDR2 are MDHEN and SYDVKM. The CDR3 runs to 11 residues.

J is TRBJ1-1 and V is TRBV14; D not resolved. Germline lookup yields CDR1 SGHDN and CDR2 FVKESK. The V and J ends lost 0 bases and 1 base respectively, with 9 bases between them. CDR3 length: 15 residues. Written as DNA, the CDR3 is TGTGCCAGCAGCCAAGAACCCCCCCCGAACACTGAAGCTTTCTTT. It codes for CASSQEPPPNTEAFF.

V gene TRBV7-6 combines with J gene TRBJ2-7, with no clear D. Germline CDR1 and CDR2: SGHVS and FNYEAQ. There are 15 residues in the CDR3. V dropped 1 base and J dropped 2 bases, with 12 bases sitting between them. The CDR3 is CASSLGPIQTYEQYF. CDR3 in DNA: TGTGCCAGCAGCTTAGGTCCGATCCAAACCTACGAGCAGTACTTC.

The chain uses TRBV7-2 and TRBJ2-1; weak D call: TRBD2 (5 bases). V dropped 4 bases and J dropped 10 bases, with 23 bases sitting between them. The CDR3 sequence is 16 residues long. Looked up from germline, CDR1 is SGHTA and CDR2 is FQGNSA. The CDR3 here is CASSSKGARIQLEQFF. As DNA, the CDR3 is TGTGCCAGCAGCTCCAAGGGAGCAAGGATACAATTAGAGCAGTTCTTC. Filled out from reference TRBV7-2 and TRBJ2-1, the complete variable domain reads GAGVSQSPSNKVTEKGKDVELRCDPISGHTALYWYRQSLGQGLEFLIYFQGNSAPDKSGLPSDRFSAERTGGSVSTLTIQRTQQEDSAVYLCASSSKGARIQLEQFFGPGTRLTVL.

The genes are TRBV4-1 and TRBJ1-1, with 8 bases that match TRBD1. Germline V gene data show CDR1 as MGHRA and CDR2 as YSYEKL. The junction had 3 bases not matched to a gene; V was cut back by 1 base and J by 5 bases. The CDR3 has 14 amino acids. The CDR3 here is CASSQVNRGTEAFF. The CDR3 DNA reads TGCGCCAGCAGCCAAGTAAACAGGGGGACTGAAGCTTTCTTT.

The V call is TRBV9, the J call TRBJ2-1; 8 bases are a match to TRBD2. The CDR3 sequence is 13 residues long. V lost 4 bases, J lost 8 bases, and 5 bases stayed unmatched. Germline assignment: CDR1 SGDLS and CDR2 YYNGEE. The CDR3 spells CASSPGRGDEQFF. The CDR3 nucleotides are TGTGCCAGCAGCCCAGGGCGGGGGGATGAGCAGTTCTTC. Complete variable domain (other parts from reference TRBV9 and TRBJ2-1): DSGVTQTPKHLITATGQRVTLRCSPRSGDLSVYWYQQSLDQGLQFLIQYYNGEERAKGNILERFSAQQFPDLHSELNLSSLELGDSALYFCASSPGRGDEQFFGPGTRLTVL.

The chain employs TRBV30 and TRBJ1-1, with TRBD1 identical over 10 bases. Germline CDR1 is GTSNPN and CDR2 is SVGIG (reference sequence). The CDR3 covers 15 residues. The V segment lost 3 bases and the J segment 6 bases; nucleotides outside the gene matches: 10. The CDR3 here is CAWRTPGQGFAEAFF. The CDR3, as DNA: TGTGCCTGGAGGACACCGGGACAGGGGTTCGCTGAAGCTTTCTTT.

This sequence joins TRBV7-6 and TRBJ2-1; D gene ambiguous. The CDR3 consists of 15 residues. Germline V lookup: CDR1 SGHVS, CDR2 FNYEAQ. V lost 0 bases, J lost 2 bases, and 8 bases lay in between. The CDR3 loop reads CASSLAPVTYNEQFF. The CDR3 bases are TGTGCCAGCAGCTTAGCCCCGGTCACCTACAATGAGCAGTTCTTC.

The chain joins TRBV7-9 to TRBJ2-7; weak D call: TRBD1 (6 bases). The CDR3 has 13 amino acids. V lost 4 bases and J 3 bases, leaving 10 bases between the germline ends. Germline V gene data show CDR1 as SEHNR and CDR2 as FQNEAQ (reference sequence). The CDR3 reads CASSYGQLYEQYF. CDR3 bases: TGTGCCAGCAGCTACGGACAGCTCTACGAGCAGTACTTC.

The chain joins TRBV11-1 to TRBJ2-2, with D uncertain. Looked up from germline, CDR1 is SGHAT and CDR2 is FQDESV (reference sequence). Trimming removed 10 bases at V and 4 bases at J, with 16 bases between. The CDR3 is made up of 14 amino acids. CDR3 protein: CAISPITGTGELFF. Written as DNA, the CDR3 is TGTGCCATTTCCCCGATCACGGGCACCGGGGAGCTGTTTTTT.

The CDR3 loop reads CASSEPDSSYEQYV. The CDR3 DNA follows: TGTGCCAGCAGTGAACCAGACAGCTCCTACGAGCAGTACGTC. The rearrangement links TRBV2 to TRBJ2-7; D perhaps matches TRBD1 (5 bases). V lost 2 bases and J 0 bases, leaving 8 bases between the germline ends. This CDR3 has 14 residues. In germline, CDR1 is SNHLY, CDR2 FYNNEI.

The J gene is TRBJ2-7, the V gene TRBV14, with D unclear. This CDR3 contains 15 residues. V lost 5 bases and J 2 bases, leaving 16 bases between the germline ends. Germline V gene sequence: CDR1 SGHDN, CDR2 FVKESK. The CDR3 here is CASSSPWAGTYEQYF. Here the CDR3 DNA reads TGTGCCAGCAGCTCACCATGGGCAGGAACCTACGAGCAGTACTTC.

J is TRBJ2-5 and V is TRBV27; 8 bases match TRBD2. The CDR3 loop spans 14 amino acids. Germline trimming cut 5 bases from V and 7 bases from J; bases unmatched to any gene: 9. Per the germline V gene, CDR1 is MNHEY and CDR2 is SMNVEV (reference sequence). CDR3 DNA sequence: TGTGCCAGCAGTGGACTAGCACAAAAAGGGACCCAGTACTTC. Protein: CASSGLAQKGTQYF.

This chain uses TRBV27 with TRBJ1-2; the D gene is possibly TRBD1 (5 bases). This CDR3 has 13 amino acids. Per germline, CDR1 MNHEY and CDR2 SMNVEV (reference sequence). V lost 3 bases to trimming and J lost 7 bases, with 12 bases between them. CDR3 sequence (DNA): TGTGCCAGCAGTTTGAGGAACCAGGGTGGCTACACCTTC. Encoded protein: CASSLRNQGGYTF.

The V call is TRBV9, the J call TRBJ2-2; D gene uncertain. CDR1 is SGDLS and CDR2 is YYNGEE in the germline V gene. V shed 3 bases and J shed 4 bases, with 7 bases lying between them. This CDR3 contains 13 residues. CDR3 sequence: CASSGSGTGELFF. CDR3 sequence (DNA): TGTGCCAGCAGCGGATCGGGCACCGGGGAGCTGTTTTTT.

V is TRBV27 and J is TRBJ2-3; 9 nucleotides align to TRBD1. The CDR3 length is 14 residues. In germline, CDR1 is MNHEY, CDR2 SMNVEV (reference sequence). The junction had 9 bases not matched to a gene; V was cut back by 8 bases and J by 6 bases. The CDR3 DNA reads TGTGCCAGCGGGACAGGGAGGGTCGGGGATACGCAGTATTTT. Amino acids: CASGTGRVGDTQYF.

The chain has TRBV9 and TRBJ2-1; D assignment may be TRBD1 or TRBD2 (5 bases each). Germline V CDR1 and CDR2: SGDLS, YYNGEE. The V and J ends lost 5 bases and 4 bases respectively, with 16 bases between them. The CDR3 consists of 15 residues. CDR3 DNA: TGTGCCAGCAGTGGGTCGGGGCCCAGTTACAATGAGCAGTTCTTC. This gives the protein CASSGSGPSYNEQFF.

The CDR3 here is CASSIGLAGGYNEQFF. The CDR3 DNA reads TGTGCCAGTAGTATCGGGCTAGCGGGGGGTTACAATGAGCAGTTCTTC. The genes are TRBV19 and TRBJ2-1; TRBD2 matches 11 bases. CDR1 and CDR2 from the germline V gene are LNHDA and SQIVND (reference sequence). The CDR3 extends over 16 amino acids. V lost 3 bases to trimming and J lost 4 bases; unmatched junction nucleotides: 5. Together with reference TRBV19 and TRBJ2-1, the CDR3 gives the full variable domain: DGGITQSPKYLFRKEGQNVTLSCEQNLNHDAMYWYRQDPGQGLRLIYYSQIVNDFQKGDIAEGYSVSREKKESFPLTVTSAQKNPTAFYLCASSIGLAGGYNEQFFGPGTRLTVL.

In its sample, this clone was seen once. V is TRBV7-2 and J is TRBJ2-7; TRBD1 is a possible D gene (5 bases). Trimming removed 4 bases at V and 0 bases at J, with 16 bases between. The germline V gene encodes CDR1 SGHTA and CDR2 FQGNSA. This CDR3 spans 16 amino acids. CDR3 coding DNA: TGTGCCAGCAGCTCCGGGCAGGGTATCCACTCCTACGAGCAGTACTTC. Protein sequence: CASSSGQGIHSYEQYF.

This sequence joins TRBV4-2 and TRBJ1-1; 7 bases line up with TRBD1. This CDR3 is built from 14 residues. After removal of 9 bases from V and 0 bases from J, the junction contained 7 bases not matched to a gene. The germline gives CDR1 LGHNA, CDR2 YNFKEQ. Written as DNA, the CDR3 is TGTGCCAGTGGGACAGAGTACATGAACACTGAAGCTTTCTTT. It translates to CASGTEYMNTEAFF.

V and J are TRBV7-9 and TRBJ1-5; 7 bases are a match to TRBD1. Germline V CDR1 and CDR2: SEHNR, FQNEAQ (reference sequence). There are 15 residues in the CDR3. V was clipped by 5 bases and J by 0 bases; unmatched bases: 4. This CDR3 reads CASSPGQDSNQPQHF. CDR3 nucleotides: TGTGCCAGCAGCCCTGGACAGGATAGCAATCAGCCCCAGCATTTT.

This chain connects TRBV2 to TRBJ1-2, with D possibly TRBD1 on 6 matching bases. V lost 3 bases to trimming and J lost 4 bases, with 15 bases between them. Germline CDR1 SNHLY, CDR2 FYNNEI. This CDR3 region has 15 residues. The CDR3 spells CASSDTGGLSYGYTF. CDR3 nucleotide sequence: TGTGCCAGCAGTGATACCGGGGGGCTCTCCTATGGCTACACCTTC.